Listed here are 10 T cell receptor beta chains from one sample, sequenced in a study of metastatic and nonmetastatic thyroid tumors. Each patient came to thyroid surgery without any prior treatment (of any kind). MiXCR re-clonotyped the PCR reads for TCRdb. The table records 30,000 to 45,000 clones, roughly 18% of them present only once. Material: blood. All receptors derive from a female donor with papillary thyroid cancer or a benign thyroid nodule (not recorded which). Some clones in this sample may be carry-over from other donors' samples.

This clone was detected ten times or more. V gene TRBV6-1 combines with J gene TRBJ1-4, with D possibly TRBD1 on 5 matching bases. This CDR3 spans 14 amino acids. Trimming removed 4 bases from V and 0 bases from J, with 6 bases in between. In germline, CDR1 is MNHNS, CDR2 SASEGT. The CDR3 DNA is TGTGCCAGCAGTGCGGGGGCAACTAATGAAAAACTGTTTTTT. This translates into CASSAGATNEKLFF.

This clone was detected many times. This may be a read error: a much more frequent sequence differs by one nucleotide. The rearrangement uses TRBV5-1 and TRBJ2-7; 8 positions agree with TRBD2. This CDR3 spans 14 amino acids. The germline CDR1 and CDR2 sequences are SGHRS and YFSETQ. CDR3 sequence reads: CARSSGGGSYEQYF. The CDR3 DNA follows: TGCGCCCGCAGCTCGGGGGGGGGCTCCTACGAGCAGTACTTC.

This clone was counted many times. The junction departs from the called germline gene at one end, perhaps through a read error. In nucleotides, the CDR3 is TGTGCTAGCAGCTTCGACATCGGCTACGAGCAGTACTTC. Translated: CASSFDIGYEQYF. The gene calls are TRBV7-7 and TRBJ2-7; unclear D gene. From germline, CDR1 is SSHAT and CDR2 FNYEAQ (reference sequence). The CDR3 is 13 amino acids. The whole variable domain, remainder taken from reference TRBV7-7 and TRBJ2-7, is GAGVSQSPRYKVTKRGQDVTLRCDPISSHATLYWYQQALGQGPEFLTYFNYEAQPDKSGLPSDRFSAERPEGSISTLTIQRTEQRDSAMYRCASSFDIGYEQYFGPGTRLTVT.

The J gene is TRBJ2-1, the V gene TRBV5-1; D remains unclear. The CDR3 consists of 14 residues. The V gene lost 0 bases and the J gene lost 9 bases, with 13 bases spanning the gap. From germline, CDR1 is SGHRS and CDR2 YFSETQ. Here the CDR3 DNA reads TGCGCCAGCAGCTTGGTTAGCAGGACCGGTGAGCAGTTCTTC. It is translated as CASSLVSRTGEQFF.

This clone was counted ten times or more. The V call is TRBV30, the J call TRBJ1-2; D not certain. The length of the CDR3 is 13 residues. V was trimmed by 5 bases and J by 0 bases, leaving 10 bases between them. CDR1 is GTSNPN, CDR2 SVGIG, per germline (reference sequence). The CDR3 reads CAWEGSSNYGYTF. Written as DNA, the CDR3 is TGTGCCTGGGAGGGCAGTTCTAACTATGGCTACACCTTC.

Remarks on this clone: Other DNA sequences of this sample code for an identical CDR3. CDR3 coding DNA: TGCAGCGTTGATGGGCCAGGGACAGGGGGATACTATGGCTACACCTTC. Amino acid sequence: CSVDGPGTGGYYGYTF. The genes are TRBV29-1 and TRBJ1-2; 11 positions match TRBD1. V was clipped by 3 bases and J by 3 bases; unmatched bases: 9. This CDR3 has 16 residues. The germline gives CDR1 SQVTM, CDR2 ANQGSEA.

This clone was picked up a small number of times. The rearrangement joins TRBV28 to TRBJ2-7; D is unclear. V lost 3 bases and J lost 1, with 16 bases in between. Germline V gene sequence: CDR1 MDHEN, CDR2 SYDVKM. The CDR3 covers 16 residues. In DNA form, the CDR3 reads TGTGCCAGCAGTTTTAAGAGTGACGGCCAATCCTACGAGCAGTACTTC. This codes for CASSFKSDGQSYEQYF.

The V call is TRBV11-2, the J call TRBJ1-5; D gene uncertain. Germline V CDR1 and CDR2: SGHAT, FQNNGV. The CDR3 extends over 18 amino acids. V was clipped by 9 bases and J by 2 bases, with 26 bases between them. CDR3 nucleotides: TGTGCCAGTAGCCCCACGGGGAAGGCGCAAGGTCGCAATCAGCCCCAGCATTTT. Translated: CASSPTGKAQGRNQPQHF. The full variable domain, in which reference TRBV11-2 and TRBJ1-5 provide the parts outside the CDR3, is EAGVAQSPRYKIIEKRQSVAFWCNPISGHATLYWYQQILGQGPKLLIQFQNNGVVDDSQLPKDRFSAERLKGVDSTLKIQPAKLEDSAVYLCASSPTGKAQGRNQPQHFGDGTRLSIL.

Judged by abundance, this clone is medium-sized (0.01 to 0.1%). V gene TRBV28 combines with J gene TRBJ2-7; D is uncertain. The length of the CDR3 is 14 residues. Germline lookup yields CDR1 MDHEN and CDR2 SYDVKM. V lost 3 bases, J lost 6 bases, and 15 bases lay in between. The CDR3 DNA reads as TGTGCCAGCAGTTTTGGACGAAACCGGGCCGAGCAGTACTTC. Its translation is CASSFGRNRAEQYF.

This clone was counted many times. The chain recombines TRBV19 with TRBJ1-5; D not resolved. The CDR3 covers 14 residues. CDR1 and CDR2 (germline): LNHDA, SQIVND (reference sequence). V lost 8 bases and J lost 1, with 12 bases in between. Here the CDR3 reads CASARGGSNQPQHF. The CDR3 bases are TGTGCCAGTGCCCGGGGTGGGAGCAATCAGCCCCAGCATTTT.